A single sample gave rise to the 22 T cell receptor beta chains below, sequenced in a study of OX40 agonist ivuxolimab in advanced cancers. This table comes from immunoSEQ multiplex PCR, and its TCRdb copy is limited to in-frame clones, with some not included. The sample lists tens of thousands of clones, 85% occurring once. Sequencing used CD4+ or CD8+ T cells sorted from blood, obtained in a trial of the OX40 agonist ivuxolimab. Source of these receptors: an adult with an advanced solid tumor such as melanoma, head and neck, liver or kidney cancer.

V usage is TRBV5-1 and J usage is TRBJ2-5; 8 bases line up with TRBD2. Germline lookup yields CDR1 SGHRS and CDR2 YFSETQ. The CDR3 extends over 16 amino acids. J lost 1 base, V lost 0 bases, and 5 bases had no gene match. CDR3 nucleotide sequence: TGCGCCAGCAGCTTGGTTGGCGGGGGGTTCCAAGAGACCCAGTACTTC. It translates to CASSLVGGGFQETQYF.

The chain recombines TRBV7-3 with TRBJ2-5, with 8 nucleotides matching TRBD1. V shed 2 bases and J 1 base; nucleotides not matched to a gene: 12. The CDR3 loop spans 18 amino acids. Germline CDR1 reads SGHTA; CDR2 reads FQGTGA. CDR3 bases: TGTGCCAGCAGCTTACTGGGAACAGGGGGTGTCCTCCAAGAGACCCAGTACTTC. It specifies CASSLLGTGGVLQETQYF.

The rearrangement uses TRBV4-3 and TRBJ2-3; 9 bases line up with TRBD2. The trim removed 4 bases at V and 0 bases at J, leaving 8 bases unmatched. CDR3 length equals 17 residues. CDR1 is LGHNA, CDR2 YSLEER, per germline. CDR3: CASSLIAGDLSTDTQYF. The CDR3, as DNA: TGCGCCAGCAGCCTTATAGCGGGGGACCTTAGCACAGATACGCAGTATTTT.

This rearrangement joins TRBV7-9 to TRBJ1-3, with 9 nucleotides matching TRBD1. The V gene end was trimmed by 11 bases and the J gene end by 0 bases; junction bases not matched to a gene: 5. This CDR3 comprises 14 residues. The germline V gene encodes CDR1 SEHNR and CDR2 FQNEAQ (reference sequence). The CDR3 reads CAGRTGASGNTIYF. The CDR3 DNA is TGTGCCGGAAGGACAGGGGCCTCTGGAAACACCATATATTTT.

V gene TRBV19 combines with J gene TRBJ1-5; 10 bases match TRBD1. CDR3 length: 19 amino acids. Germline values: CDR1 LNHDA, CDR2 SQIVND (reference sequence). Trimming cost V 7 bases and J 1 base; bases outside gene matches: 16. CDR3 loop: CASTTTHGTGVRSNQPQHF. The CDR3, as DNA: TGTGCCAGTACCACCACACACGGGACAGGGGTGAGGAGCAATCAGCCCCAGCATTTT. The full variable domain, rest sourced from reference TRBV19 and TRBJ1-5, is DGGITQSPKYLFRKEGQNVTLSCEQNLNHDAMYWYRQDPGQGLRLIYYSQIVNDFQKGDIAEGYSVSREKKESFPLTVTSAQKNPTAFYLCASTTTHGTGVRSNQPQHFGDGTRLSIL.

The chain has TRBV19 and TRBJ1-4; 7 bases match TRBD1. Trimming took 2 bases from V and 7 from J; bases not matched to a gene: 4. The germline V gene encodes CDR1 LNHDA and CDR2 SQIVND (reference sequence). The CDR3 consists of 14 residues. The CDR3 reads CASSISTGVEKLFF. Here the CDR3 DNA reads TGTGCCAGTAGTATATCTACAGGGGTTGAAAAACTGTTTTTT.

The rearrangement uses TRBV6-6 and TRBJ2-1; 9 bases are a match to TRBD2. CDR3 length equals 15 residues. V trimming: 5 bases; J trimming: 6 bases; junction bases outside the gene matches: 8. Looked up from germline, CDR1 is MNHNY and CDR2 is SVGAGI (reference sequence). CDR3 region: CASSPSGLALNEQFF. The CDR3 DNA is TGTGCCAGCAGTCCATCGGGACTAGCCCTCAATGAGCAGTTCTTC.

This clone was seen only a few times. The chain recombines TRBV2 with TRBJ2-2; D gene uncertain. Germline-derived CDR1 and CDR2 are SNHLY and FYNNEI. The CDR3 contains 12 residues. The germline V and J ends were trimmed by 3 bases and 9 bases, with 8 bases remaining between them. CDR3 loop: CASSDALRELFF. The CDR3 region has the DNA TGTGCCAGCAGTGACGCGCTTAGGGAGCTGTTTTTT.

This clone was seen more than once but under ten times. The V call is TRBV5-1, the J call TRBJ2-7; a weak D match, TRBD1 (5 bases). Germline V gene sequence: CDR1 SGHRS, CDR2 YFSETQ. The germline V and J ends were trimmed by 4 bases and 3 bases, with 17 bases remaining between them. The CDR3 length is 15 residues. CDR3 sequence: CASSPDTYNHYEQYF. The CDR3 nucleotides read TGCGCCAGCAGCCCGGACACCTATAATCACTACGAGCAGTACTTC.

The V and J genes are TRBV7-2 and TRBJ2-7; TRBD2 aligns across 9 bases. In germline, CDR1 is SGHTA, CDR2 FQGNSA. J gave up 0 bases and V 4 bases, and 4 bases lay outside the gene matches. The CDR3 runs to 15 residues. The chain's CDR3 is CASSSSGGLSYEQYF. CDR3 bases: TGTGCCAGCAGCTCCAGCGGGGGGCTCTCCTACGAGCAGTACTTC.

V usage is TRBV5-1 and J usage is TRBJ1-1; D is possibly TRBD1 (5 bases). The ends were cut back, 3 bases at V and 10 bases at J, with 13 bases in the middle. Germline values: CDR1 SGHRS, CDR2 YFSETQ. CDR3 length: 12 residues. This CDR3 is CASSSEAGTAFF. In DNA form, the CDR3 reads TGCGCCAGCAGCTCCGAGGCAGGGACAGCTTTCTTT.

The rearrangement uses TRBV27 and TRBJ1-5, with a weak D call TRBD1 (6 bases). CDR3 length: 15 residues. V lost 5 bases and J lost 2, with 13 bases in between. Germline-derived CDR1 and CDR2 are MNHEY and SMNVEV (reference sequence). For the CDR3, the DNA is TGTGCCAGCAGTAAGGGGGACGGACGCAATCAGCCCCAGCATTTT. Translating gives CASSKGDGRNQPQHF.

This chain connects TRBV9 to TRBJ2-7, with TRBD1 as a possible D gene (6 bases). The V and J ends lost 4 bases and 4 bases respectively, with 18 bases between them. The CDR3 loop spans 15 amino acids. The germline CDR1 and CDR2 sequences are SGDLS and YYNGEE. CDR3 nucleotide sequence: TGTGCCAGCAGCCCAGCCCCGACAGGACTTTACGAGCAGTACTTC. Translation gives CASSPAPTGLYEQYF. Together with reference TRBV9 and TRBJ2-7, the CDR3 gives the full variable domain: DSGVTQTPKHLITATGQRVTLRCSPRSGDLSVYWYQQSLDQGLQFLIQYYNGEERAKGNILERFSAQQFPDLHSELNLSSLELGDSALYFCASSPAPTGLYEQYFGPGTRLTVT.

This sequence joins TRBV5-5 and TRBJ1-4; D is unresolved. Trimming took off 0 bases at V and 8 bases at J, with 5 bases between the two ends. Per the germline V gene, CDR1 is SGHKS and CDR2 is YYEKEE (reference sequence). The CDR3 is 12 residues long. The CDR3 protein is CASSLGEEKLFF. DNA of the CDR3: TGTGCCAGCAGCTTGGGAGAAGAAAAACTGTTTTTT.

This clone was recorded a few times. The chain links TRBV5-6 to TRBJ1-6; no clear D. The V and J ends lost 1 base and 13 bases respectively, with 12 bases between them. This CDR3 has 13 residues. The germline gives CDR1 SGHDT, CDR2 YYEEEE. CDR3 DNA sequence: TGTGCCAGCAGCTTGACGGGTAGTGGTCCCCTCCACTTT. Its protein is CASSLTGSGPLHF.

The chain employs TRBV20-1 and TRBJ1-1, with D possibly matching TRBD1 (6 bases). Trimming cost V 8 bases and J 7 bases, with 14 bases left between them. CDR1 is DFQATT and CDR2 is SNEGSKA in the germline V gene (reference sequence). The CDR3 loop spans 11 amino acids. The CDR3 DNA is TGCAGTTGTACAGGGAGGGTTGAAGCTTTCTTT. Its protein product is CSCTGRVEAFF.

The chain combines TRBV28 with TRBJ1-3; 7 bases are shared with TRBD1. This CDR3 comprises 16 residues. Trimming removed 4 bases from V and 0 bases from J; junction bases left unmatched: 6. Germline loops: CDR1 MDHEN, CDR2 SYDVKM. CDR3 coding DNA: TGTGCCAGCAGTTCCCGGGACAGCTACTCTGGAAACACCATATATTTT. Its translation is CASSSRDSYSGNTIYF.

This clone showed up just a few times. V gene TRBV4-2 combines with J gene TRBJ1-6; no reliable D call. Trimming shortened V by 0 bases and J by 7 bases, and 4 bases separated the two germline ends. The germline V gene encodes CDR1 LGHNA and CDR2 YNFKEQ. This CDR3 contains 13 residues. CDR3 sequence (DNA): TGTGCCAGCAGCCAAGATCCCAATTCACCCCTCCACTTT. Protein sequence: CASSQDPNSPLHF.

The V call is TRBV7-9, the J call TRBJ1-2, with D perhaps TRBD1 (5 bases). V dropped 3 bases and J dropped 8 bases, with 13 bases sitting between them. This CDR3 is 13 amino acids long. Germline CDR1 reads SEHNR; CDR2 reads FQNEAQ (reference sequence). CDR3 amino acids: CASSLEGVRGYTF. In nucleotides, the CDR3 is TGTGCCAGCAGCTTGGAAGGGGTTCGAGGCTACACCTTC.

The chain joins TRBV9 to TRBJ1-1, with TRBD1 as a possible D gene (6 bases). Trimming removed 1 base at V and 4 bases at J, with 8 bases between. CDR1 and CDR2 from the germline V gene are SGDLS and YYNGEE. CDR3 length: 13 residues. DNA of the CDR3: TGTGCCAGCAGCGTACAGGGGAGCACTGAAGCTTTCTTT. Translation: CASSVQGSTEAFF.

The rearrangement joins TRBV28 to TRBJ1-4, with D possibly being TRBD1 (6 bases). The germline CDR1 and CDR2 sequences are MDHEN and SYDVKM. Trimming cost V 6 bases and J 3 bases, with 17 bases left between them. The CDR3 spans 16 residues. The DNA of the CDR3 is TGTGCCAGCAGCACCCGGACAGCCAACGCTAATGAAAAACTGTTTTTT. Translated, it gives CASSTRTANANEKLFF.

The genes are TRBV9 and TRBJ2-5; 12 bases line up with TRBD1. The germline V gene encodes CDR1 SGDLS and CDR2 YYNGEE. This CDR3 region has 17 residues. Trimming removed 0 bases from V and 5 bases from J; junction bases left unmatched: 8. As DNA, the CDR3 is TGTGCCAGCAGCGTAGCAGGGACAGGGGGCACGAGTGAGACCCAGTACTTC. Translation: CASSVAGTGGTSETQYF.